This T cell receptor beta chain derives from a study of blood T cell repertoires in COVID-19. The assay was immunoSEQ multiplex PCR, and TCRdb's table has in-frame clones only and misses some. The sample lists fewer than 200,000 clones, about 84% occurring once. The CDR3 is 14 amino acids. J was trimmed by 0 bases and V by 4 bases; bases with no gene match: 4. Germline V CDR1 and CDR2: SGHKS, YYEKEE (reference sequence). The receptor's source is a man aged 45 to 65 who had recovered from COVID-19. The J gene is TRBJ2-7, the V gene TRBV5-5; 7 nucleotides agree with TRBD1. The source material was PBMCs or T cells enriched from blood (not recorded which). This CDR3 reads CASSGTAISYEQYF. The CDR3 bases are TGTGCCAGCAGCGGGACAGCGATCTCCTACGAGCAGTACTTC.